The source of this T cell receptor (beta chain) is a study of cytotoxic CD8 clonotypes in ibrutinib-treated CLL. Study results and limitations: Public clonotypes were rare and shrank or held steady on treatment. Clonality climbed at ibrutinib response, then dropped toward baseline at progression.

Data came from immunoSEQ multiplex PCR; TCRdb stores just in-frame clones and leaves some out. The data hold approximately 150,000 clones, with roughly 88% observed a single time. This clone has just a few counts. What it binds is not known. The sample has other DNA sequences that encode this CDR3 too. V lost 2 bases to trimming and J lost 4 bases, with 8 bases between them. Germline CDR1 MNHEY, CDR2 SMNVEV (reference sequence). This CDR3 contains 13 residues. This clonotype was obtained from a human donor with chronic lymphocytic leukemia. This sequence joins TRBV27 and TRBJ1-2; no clear D gene. Specimen: PBMCs, collected at disease progression, from a patient treated with ibrutinib. CDR3 sequence: CASSLRGGYGYTF. CDR3 coding DNA: TGTGCCAGCAGTTTACGTGGCGGCTATGGCTACACCTTC.